The TCR beta chain described here comes from a study of CD8 T cells in ankylosing spondylitis. This clonotype was seen many times. Its specificity is not known. Quantitative 5'-RACE with molecular barcodes was used to make the TCR beta libraries. TCRdb used MiXCR to reprocess the 5' RACE reads, holding one entry per CDR3 protein. Seen here are 500,000 or so distinct CDR3 sequences, approximately 5% observed once, and the top ten hold around 3.5%. Trimming stripped 1 base from V and 10 bases from J, with 14 bases between. Germline V lookup: CDR1 LGHDT, CDR2 YNNKEL (reference sequence). CDR3 length equals 14 residues. General study findings and limits: Prior work had noted some motif variants in reactive arthritis blood and synovial fluid. There was reportedly significant enrichment of clones that were disease-linked in matched ankylosing spondylitis synovial fluid. Apparently characteristic of ankylosing spondylitis blood was a TCR beta motif (under ten highly homologous variants). Disease-linked clones displayed a CD8+ phenotype and appeared relatively rarely in peripheral blood.

Material for sequencing was blood, either unsorted or a sorted T cell fraction (not recorded which). The receptor comes from a male donor with ankylosing spondylitis. This rearrangement joins TRBV3-1 to TRBJ2-1; no clear D. CDR3 DNA sequence: TGTGCCAGCAGCCAAGTCACAGCAACCCGCGAGCAGTTCTTC. Its translation: CASSQVTATREQFF.